These 4 T cell receptor beta chains were sequenced from one sample in a study of blood T cell repertoires in COVID-19. Sequencing was performed with immunoSEQ multiplex PCR; in TCRdb, only in-frame clones are kept and a portion is missing. The sample has some 130,000 clones, around three quarters seen once; the top ten hold 13%. The sequencing input was peripheral blood. The origin of the receptors is a man older than 75 with acute or convalescent COVID-19.

The chain recombines TRBV7-2 with TRBJ2-2; D is unclear. The CDR3 has 11 amino acids. V lost 5 bases to trimming and J lost 5 bases, with 3 bases between them. Looked up from germline, CDR1 is SGHTA and CDR2 is FQGNSA. This CDR3 reads CASSPTGELFF. CDR3 coding DNA: TGTGCCAGCAGCCCTACCGGGGAGCTGTTTTTT.

The V call is TRBV19, the J call TRBJ1-2, with D possibly being TRBD1 (5 bases). The CDR3 is made up of 13 amino acids. V gave up 3 bases and J gave up 4 bases, with 9 bases separating them. Germline V lookup: CDR1 LNHDA, CDR2 SQIVND (reference sequence). CDR3 DNA sequence: TGTGCCAGTAGTATGCCGGGGGTCTATGGCTACACCTTC. Protein: CASSMPGVYGYTF.

The table lists this clone with a few counts. The V call is TRBV2, the J call TRBJ2-7; TRBD1 matches at 10 bases. V was clipped by 4 bases and J by 6 bases; unmatched bases: 6. This CDR3 has 14 residues. CDR1 is SNHLY, CDR2 FYNNEI, per germline. CDR3 sequence: CASSVDGQGGEQYF. CDR3 in DNA: TGTGCCAGCAGTGTCGACGGACAGGGGGGCGAGCAGTACTTC. Combining the CDR3 with reference TRBV2 and TRBJ2-7 gives the whole variable domain EPEVTQTPSHQVTQMGQEVILRCVPISNHLYFYWYRQILGQKVEFLVSFYNNEISEKSEIFDDQFSVERPDGSNFTLKIRSTKLEDSAMYFCASSVDGQGGEQYFGPGTRLTVT.

This chain joins TRBV7-9 and TRBJ2-5; maybe TRBD1 (6 bases). Germline V gene data show CDR1 as SEHNR and CDR2 as FQNEAQ (reference sequence). V gave up 5 bases and J gave up 1 base, with 14 bases separating them. CDR3 size: 15 residues. CDR3 loop: CASSQRTAGQETQYF. CDR3 nucleotide sequence: TGTGCCAGCAGCCAACGGACAGCCGGCCAAGAGACCCAGTACTTC. The variable domain in full, completed from reference TRBV7-9 and TRBJ2-5, reads DTGVSQNPRHKITKRGQNVTFRCDPISEHNRLYWYRQTLGQGPEFLTYFQNEAQLEKSRLLSDRFSAERPKGSFSTLEIQRTEQGDSAMYLCASSQRTAGQETQYFGPGTRLLVL.